The T cell receptor beta chain described here comes from a study of T cell responses to AZD1222 COVID-19 vaccine. Study-wide results and limits: White British people made up most donors, females outnumbered males, and clonal diversity was possibly underestimated. Spike-specific TCR repertoires showed rising breadth and depth after two AZD1222 doses.

The ends were cut back, 8 bases at V and 6 bases at J, with 17 bases in the middle. Germline assignment: CDR1 ENHRY and CDR2 SYGVKD. The CDR3 consists of 14 residues. Sequencing was performed with immunoSEQ multiplex PCR; in TCRdb, only in-frame clones are kept and a portion is missing. The sample table includes around 150,000 clones. Regarding this clone: Its target is unknown.

Specimen: peripheral blood. This clonotype originated in an adult in good health. The rearrangement uses TRBV10-3 and TRBJ1-3, with D perhaps TRBD1 (5 bases). The chain's CDR3 is CAIALTGLVNTIYF. In DNA, the CDR3 is TGTGCCATCGCCCTGACGGGGCTTGTAAACACCATATATTTT.